This TCR beta chain was identified during a study of T cell repertoires in ileal Crohn's disease. This clone was found once. The sample contains more than one DNA sequence encoding this CDR3. Germline CDR1 LNHDA, CDR2 SQIVND (reference sequence). The CDR3 covers 13 residues. The V end was cut by 4 bases, the J end by 1 base, with 8 bases between. Time point defined: proximal margin of the surgical specimen (macroscopically non-inflamed). TCRdb's table, derived via immunoSEQ multiplex PCR, lists solely in-frame clones and lacks some. Among fewer than 4,500 clones listed, approximately 91% were seen once.

Sample: ileal tissue. The receptor was isolated from an adult with Crohn's disease. The chain combines TRBV19 with TRBJ2-7; a possible D gene is TRBD1 (6 bases). The CDR3 DNA reads TGTGCCAGTAGTACGGACAGTTCCTACGAGCAGTACTTC. Its protein product is CASSTDSSYEQYF.